This note documents a single T cell receptor beta chain sequence. Its target is not known. In blood CD8+ and CD4+ T cells, TCR beta underwent sequencing. Purification of the CD8+ and CD4+ T cells relied on negative isolation, and TEMRA cells underwent FACS enrichment. This record comes from a study of CD8 T cells in Susac syndrome. cDNA came from 0.5 to 1 ug RNA primed by random hexamers. Amplification of TCR beta CDR3 across 54 Vbeta and 13 Jbeta was performed with immunoSEQ multiplex PCR. TCRdb redid the calling of the immunoSEQ multiplex PCR reads with MiXCR, one entry per CDR3 protein. The sample lists 180,000 or so distinct CDR3 sequences, 90% to 95% seen once, with about 0.1% in the top ten. Study-level results: The authors acknowledged that their TCR sequencing and HLA analysis involved a relatively small number of individuals.

The sample was CD4+ T cells from PBMCs. The TCR comes from a human donor in good health.

The CDR3 protein is CATKTDGTYEQYF. CDR3 coding DNA: TGTGCCACGAAAACGGACGGTACCTACGAGCAGTACTTC. The chain uses TRBV6-5 and TRBJ2-7; D gene uncertain. The CDR3 consists of 13 residues. Trimming stripped 10 bases from V and 2 bases from J, with 15 bases between. Germline V gene data show CDR1 as MNHEY and CDR2 as SVGAGI.